The source of this T cell receptor beta chain is a study of naive and memory T cell subsets. The beta constant-region primer was an equimolar mix of two oligonucleotides covering TRBC1 and TRBC2. Nested alpha and beta constant-region primers with the SP2 primer drove four PCR rounds on ligated cDNA. TCRdb re-called the UMI-ligation and nested PCR reads through MiXCR, storing one row per CDR3 protein. The sample contains roughly 130,000 distinct CDR3 sequences, roughly 32% of which appear only once. As for this clonotype: Its target is unknown.

CDR3 length equals 18 residues. Per germline, CDR1 SGHDN and CDR2 FVKESK. V lost 0 bases and J lost 5; bases outside the gene matches: 8. The study, taken as a whole, reports: From naive to CM, EM and EMRA, diversity decreased and Gini increased. Over 85% of naive TCR sequences appeared only once after error correction, unlike memory subsets. Between naive and memory subsets, TCR abundance power law exponents differed.

The sample comprised central memory CD4+ T cells from blood. The gene calls are TRBV14 and TRBJ2-1, with TRBD2 matching over 12 bases. The origin of this receptor is a human donor in good health. CDR3 residues: CASSQDRASGRANNEQFF. CDR3 in DNA: TGTGCCAGCAGCCAAGATCGTGCTAGCGGGAGGGCTAACAATGAGCAGTTCTTC.